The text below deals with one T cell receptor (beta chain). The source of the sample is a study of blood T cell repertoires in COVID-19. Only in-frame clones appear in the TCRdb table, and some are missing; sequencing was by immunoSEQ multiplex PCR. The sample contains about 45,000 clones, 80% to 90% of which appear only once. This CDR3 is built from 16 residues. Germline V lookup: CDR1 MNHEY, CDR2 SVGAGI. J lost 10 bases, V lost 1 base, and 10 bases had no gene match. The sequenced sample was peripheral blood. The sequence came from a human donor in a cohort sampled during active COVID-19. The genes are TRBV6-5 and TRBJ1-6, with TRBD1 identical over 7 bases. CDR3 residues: CASSYYGTAGGSPLHF. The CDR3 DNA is TGTGCCAGCAGTTACTATGGGACAGCTGGAGGCTCACCCCTCCACTTT.